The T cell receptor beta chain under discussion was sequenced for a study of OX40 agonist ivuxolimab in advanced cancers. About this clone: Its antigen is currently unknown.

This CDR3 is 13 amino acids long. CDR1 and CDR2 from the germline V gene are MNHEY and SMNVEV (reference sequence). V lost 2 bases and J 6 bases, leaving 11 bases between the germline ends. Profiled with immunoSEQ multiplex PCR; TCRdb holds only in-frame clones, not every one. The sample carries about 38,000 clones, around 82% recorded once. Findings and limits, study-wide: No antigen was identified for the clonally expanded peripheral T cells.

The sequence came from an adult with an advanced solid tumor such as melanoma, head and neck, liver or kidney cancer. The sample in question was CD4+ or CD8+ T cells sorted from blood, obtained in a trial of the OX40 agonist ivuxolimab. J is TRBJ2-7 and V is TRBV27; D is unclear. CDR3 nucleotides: TGTGCCAGCAGTTTAACTGGGGTATCCGAGCAGTACTTC. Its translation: CASSLTGVSEQYF.